Below are 16 T cell receptor beta chains sequenced from a single sample in a study of T cells after posttransplantation cyclophosphamide. Treatment was busulfan-fludarabine conditioning, a marrow graft, and cyclophosphamide on days +3 and +4. The repertoire was sequenced with immunoSEQ multiplex PCR; TCRdb's copy has only in-frame clones and lacks some. The sample lists around 22,000 clones, approximately 87% seen once, with 9.5% to 13% in the top ten. The material was PBMCs, obtained after allogeneic stem cell transplant with posttransplant cyclophosphamide. Receptors were obtained from a female patient aged 25-40 years who received an allogeneic stem cell transplant from an unrelated donor, was CMV-positive, and had no GVHD. Some T cells may be graft donor cells.

CDR3 nucleotide sequence: TGTGCCAGCAGTTTCGCAGCTAACTATGGCTACACCTTC. This gives the protein CASSFAANYGYTF. The chain couples TRBV28 to TRBJ1-2, with unresolved D. This CDR3 comprises 13 residues. V lost 3 bases, J lost 0 bases, and 5 bases lay in between. Per germline, CDR1 MDHEN and CDR2 SYDVKM.

This chain connects TRBV5-1 to TRBJ2-3; 8 nucleotides line up with TRBD2. This CDR3 has 15 residues. V lost 0 bases and J lost 5; bases outside the gene matches: 5. Germline V lookup: CDR1 SGHRS, CDR2 YFSETQ. Written as DNA, the CDR3 is TGCGCCAGCAGCTTGGCGGGGGGGGCCAAAGATACGCAGTATTTT. Its translation is CASSLAGGAKDTQYF.

The chain recombines TRBV9 with TRBJ2-1; D remains ambiguous. Trimming left V 0 bases short and J 3 bases short, with 7 bases between. This CDR3 spans 14 amino acids. The germline V gene has CDR1 SGDLS and CDR2 YYNGEE. In DNA, the CDR3 is TGTGCCAGCAGCGTAGCACCAGACTACAATGAGCAGTTCTTC. As protein: CASSVAPDYNEQFF. The full variable domain, in which reference TRBV9 and TRBJ2-1 provide the parts outside the CDR3, is DSGVTQTPKHLITATGQRVTLRCSPRSGDLSVYWYQQSLDQGLQFLIQYYNGEERAKGNILERFSAQQFPDLHSELNLSSLELGDSALYFCASSVAPDYNEQFFGPGTRLTVL.

The chain joins TRBV4-1 to TRBJ2-7; 8 bases are a match to TRBD1. This CDR3 contains 16 residues. Unmatched junction bases numbered 6, after V lost 0 bases and J lost 2 bases. The germline CDR1 and CDR2 sequences are MGHRA and YSYEKL. CDR3: CASSQDWTGRPYEQYF. CDR3 coding DNA: TGCGCCAGCAGCCAAGATTGGACAGGGAGGCCCTACGAGCAGTACTTC.

The gene calls are TRBV6-5 and TRBJ1-4; 10 bases fit TRBD1. This CDR3 has 15 amino acids. Germline trimming cut 4 bases from V and 5 bases from J; bases unmatched to any gene: 4. Per germline, CDR1 MNHEY and CDR2 SVGAGI. CDR3 DNA sequence: TGTGCCAGCAGTTCCCCGGGACAGGGGAATGAAAAACTGTTTTTT. Encoded protein: CASSSPGQGNEKLFF.

This chain uses TRBV7-3 with TRBJ2-5; D not resolved. There are 12 residues in the CDR3. CDR1 SGHTA and CDR2 FQGTGA come from the germline V gene. V was trimmed by 7 bases and J by 4 bases, leaving 10 bases between them. In nucleotides, the CDR3 is TGTGCCAGCACCCCGGCTAGAGAGACCCAGTACTTC. It codes for CASTPARETQYF.

This rearrangement joins TRBV28 to TRBJ2-7, with TRBD1 matching over 11 bases. After removal of 5 bases from V and 4 bases from J, the junction contained 13 bases not matched to a gene. CDR3 length equals 17 residues. Germline values: CDR1 MDHEN, CDR2 SYDVKM. This CDR3 is CASSPTSDRGQFYEQYF. The DNA of the CDR3 is TGTGCCAGCAGTCCAACCTCGGACAGGGGGCAGTTTTACGAGCAGTACTTC.

In DNA, the CDR3 is TGTGCCAGCAGCTTAACTAGTGGGGGGACAGATACGCAGTATTTT. Residues: CASSLTSGGTDTQYF. The chain is built from TRBV7-3 and TRBJ2-3, with D perhaps matching TRBD2 (6 bases). Germline assignment: CDR1 SGHTA and CDR2 FQGTGA. V lost 0 bases, J lost 3 bases, and 10 bases lay in between. This CDR3 is 15 amino acids long.

The chain couples TRBV5-8 to TRBJ2-7; 7 bases agree with TRBD2. V dropped 5 bases and J dropped 7; count of bases not matched to a gene: 15. Germline CDR1 and CDR2: SGHTS and YDEGEE. This CDR3 has 15 amino acids. For the CDR3, the DNA is TGTGCCAGCAGGGAAAAGCGGGGACGGGATTGGGAGCAGTACTTC. Protein product: CASREKRGRDWEQYF.

V usage is TRBV6-5 and J usage is TRBJ1-1; D is unclear. Germline V gene lookup returns CDR1 MNHEY and CDR2 SVGAGI. Trimming removed 4 bases from V and 10 bases from J, with 19 bases in between. The CDR3 spans 14 residues. The CDR3 spells CASSLSGSGLGAFF. CDR3 nucleotides: TGTGCCAGCAGTTTATCGGGGTCGGGGTTGGGAGCTTTCTTT.

The rearrangement links TRBV29-1 to TRBJ1-1, with TRBD1 as a possible D gene (5 bases). The germline V gene encodes CDR1 SQVTM and CDR2 ANQGSEA. This CDR3 region has 12 residues. Trimming took off 3 bases at V and 4 bases at J, with 9 bases between the two ends. CDR3 bases: TGCAGCGTTGATACAGGAGTCACTGAAGCTTTCTTT. Its translation is CSVDTGVTEAFF.

The chain uses TRBV5-1 and TRBJ2-2; D is ambiguous. The ends were cut back, 1 base at V and 4 bases at J, with 11 bases in the middle. Per the germline V gene, CDR1 is SGHRS and CDR2 is YFSETQ. The CDR3 is 15 amino acids. The CDR3 DNA is TGCGCCAGCAGCTTGCGCCAGGTCGGCACCGGGGAGCTGTTTTTT. Its translation: CASSLRQVGTGELFF.

This chain's CDR3 is CASSLVPGLGTGELFF. Here the CDR3 DNA reads TGCGCCAGCAGCTTGGTCCCAGGGTTGGGCACCGGGGAGCTGTTTTTT. The chain is built from TRBV5-1 and TRBJ2-2, with D maybe TRBD1 (5 bases). This CDR3 is built from 16 residues. Germline V CDR1 and CDR2: SGHRS, YFSETQ. V lost 0 bases, J lost 4 bases, and 13 bases lay in between.

V usage is TRBV6-1 and J usage is TRBJ2-1, with 13 nucleotides matching TRBD2. From germline, CDR1 is MNHNS and CDR2 SASEGT. V shed 0 bases and J 9 bases; nucleotides not matched to a gene: 5. This CDR3 spans 16 amino acids. In DNA form, the CDR3 reads TGTGCCAGCAGTGAAGCACTAGCGGGGGGGCAGGGTGAGCAGTTCTTC. Protein product: CASSEALAGGQGEQFF.

The rearrangement uses TRBV7-3 and TRBJ1-1; D gene unclear. V gave up 5 bases and J gave up 2 bases, with 12 bases separating them. The germline gives CDR1 SGHTA, CDR2 FQGTGA. The CDR3 is 14 residues long. The CDR3 DNA reads as TGTGCCAGCAGCCCCGGCCGGGGTAACACTGAAGCTTTCTTT. Protein: CASSPGRGNTEAFF.

This chain joins TRBV29-1 and TRBJ2-5; tentative D call: TRBD1 (5 bases). Trimming shortened V by 4 bases and J by 5 bases, and 11 bases separated the two germline ends. This CDR3 has 12 amino acids. Looked up from germline, CDR1 is SQVTM and CDR2 is ANQGSEA. CDR3 protein: CSVVSRAETQYF. The DNA for the CDR3 is TGCAGCGTTGTTAGCAGGGCGGAGACCCAGTACTTC.